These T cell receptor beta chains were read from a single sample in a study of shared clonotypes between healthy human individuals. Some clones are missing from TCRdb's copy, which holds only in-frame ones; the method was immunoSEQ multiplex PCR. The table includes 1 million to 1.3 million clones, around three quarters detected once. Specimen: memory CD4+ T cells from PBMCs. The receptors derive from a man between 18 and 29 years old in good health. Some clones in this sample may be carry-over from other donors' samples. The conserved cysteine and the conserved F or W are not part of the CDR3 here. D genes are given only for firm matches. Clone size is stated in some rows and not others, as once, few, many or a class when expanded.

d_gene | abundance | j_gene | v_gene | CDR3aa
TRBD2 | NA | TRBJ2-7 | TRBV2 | ASSPYLAAHSYEQY
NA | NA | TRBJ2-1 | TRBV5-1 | ASSLAGNEQF
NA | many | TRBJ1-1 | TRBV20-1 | SARYSTEAF
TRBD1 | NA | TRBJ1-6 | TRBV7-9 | ASSPRGQYNSPLH
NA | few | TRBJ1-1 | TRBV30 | AWSVRLARVSGTEAF
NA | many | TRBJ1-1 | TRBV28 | ASSPSYLAGVPG
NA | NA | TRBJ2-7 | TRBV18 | ASSLQGAYEQY
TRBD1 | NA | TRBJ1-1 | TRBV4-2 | ASSQDGIQGAKAF
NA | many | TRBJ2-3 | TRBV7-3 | ASSPGTGSDTQY
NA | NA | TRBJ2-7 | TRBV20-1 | SVWLANEQY
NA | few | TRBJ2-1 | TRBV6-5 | ASSYSTGEQF
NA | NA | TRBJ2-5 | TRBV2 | ASSETTVRETQY
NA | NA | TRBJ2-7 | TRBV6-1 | ARLKFPYMEY
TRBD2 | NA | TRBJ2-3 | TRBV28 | ATFSGKDTQY
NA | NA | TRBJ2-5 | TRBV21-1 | ASSKSGRGGETQY
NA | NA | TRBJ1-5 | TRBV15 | ATSRAHTAMAQH
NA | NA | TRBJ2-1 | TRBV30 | AWSSGLSSYNEQF
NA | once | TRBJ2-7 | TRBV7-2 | ASSPLGQVSSYEQY
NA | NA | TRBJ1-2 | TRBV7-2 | ASSPTRGVVLEGYT
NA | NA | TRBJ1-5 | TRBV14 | ASSQGENQPQH
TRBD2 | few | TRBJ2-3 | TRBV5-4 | ASSPGGGLAGTDTQY
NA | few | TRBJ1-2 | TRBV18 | ASSPDQDYGYT
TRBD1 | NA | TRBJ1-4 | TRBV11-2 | ASSHRTGEEEKLF
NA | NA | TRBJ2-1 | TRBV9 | ASSPLGLYNEQF
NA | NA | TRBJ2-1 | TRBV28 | ASSLPGSSYNEQF
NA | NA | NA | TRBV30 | AWEEYSGEQY
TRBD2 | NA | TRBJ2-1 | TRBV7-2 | ASSPLRDYYNEQF
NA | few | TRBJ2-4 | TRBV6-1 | ASTPTGRKNIQY
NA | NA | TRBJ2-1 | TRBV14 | ASSQVAGGNEQF
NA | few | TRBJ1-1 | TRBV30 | AWSARTRGLNTEAF
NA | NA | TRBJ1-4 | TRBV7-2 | ASKKRAIGNEKLF
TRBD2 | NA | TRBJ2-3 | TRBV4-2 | ASSRPLAGGQDTQY
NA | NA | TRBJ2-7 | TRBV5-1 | ASSLFPASYEQY
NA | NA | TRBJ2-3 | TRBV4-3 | ASSQILGRTRTDTQY
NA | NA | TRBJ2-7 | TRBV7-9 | ASRSRQETYEQY
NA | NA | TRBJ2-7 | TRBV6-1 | ASRVHHYEQY
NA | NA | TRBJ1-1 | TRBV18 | ASSPPRIGNTEAF
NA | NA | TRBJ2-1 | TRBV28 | ASRQPGYNEQF
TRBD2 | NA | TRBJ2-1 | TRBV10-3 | AIGGLSGAYNEQF